A single T cell receptor beta chain is shown here with its context. Its cognate antigen is unknown. The sample comes from a study of post-analysis software for immune sequencing data. Study-wide results and caveats: When compared against controls, multiple sclerosis patients showed significantly lower normalized Chao1 diversity. TRBV5-6, TRBV5-1 and TRBV20-1 were among roughly five TRBV segments more frequent in patients than controls.

cDNA libraries of TCR beta carried unique molecular identifiers. Each CDR3 protein gets one entry after TCRdb re-called the PCR reads with MiXCR. The table has roughly 800,000 distinct CDR3 sequences, 25% to 30% seen once. The V and J ends lost 3 bases and 7 bases respectively, with 16 bases between them. There are 15 residues in the CDR3. CDR1 and CDR2 from the germline V gene are LNHNV and YYDKDF (reference sequence). What was sequenced was blood. This TCR was recovered from a girl between 5 and 17 years old with multiple sclerosis. This chain links TRBV15 with TRBJ1-3; D is perhaps TRBD1 (5 bases). CDR3 loop: CATSSEGLRGNTIYF. CDR3 coding DNA: TGTGCCACCAGCAGCGAGGGACTTCGGGGGAACACCATATATTTT.